Below are 32 T cell receptor beta chains sequenced from a single sample in a study of cytomegalovirus exposure and HLA in healthy donors. The PCR made use of 60 Vbeta and 13 Jbeta primers. Libraries were prepared by immunoSEQ multiplex PCR; TCRdb keeps only in-frame clonotypes and omits some of them. The sample yields tens of thousands of clones, of which the top ten take up roughly 1.7%. The sample consisted of PBMCs. The receptors here all came from a woman under 40 in good health and CMV-seronegative.

The chain uses TRBV7-9 and TRBJ2-3; 9 nucleotides align to TRBD2. The CDR3 loop spans 16 amino acids. CDR1 SEHNR and CDR2 FQNEAQ come from the germline V gene (reference sequence). The V segment lost 5 bases and the J segment 7 bases; nucleotides outside the gene matches: 13. The CDR3 reads CASSQTSGEGGNTQYF. In DNA, the CDR3 is TGTGCCAGCAGCCAGACTAGCGGCGAGGGAGGAAATACGCAGTATTTT. Based on the CDR3 plus reference TRBV7-9 and TRBJ2-3, the full variable domain is DTGVSQNPRHKITKRGQNVTFRCDPISEHNRLYWYRQTLGQGPEFLTYFQNEAQLEKSRLLSDRFSAERPKGSFSTLEIQRTEQGDSAMYLCASSQTSGEGGNTQYFGPGTRLTVL.

CDR3: CASSYGGTGKGTEAFF. The CDR3 region has the DNA TGTGCCAGCAGTTACGGGGGGACAGGGAAGGGCACTGAAGCTTTCTTT. The genes are TRBV6-6 and TRBJ1-1, with 9 bases lining up with TRBD1. Germline CDR1 MNHNY, CDR2 SVGAGI (reference sequence). The CDR3 loop spans 16 amino acids. V gave up 2 bases and J gave up 4 bases; unmatched junction bases: 8.

CDR3 residues: CASSPPTGLAYSNQPQHF. Written as DNA, the CDR3 is TGTGCCAGTAGTCCGCCGACAGGGTTAGCATATAGCAATCAGCCCCAGCATTTT. The V call is TRBV19, the J call TRBJ1-5, with TRBD1 identical over 7 bases. V shed 5 bases and J 0 bases; nucleotides not matched to a gene: 13. CDR1 and CDR2 (germline): LNHDA, SQIVND (reference sequence). This CDR3 comprises 18 residues.

The chain uses TRBV9 and TRBJ2-2; 11 nucleotides line up with TRBD1. V shed 4 bases and J 7 bases; nucleotides not matched to a gene: 18. The length of the CDR3 is 19 residues. Looked up from germline, CDR1 is SGDLS and CDR2 is YYNGEE. The CDR3 DNA sequence: TGTGCCAGCAGCCCCTCCGTAGATGGGGGGACAGGGGGGCACGGGGAGCTGTTTTTT. This codes for CASSPSVDGGTGGHGELFF.

The gene calls are TRBV30 and TRBJ2-4; 7 nucleotides match TRBD1. Per the germline V gene, CDR1 is GTSNPN and CDR2 is SVGIG (reference sequence). The CDR3 runs 16 residues. V trimming: 0 bases; J trimming: 6 bases; junction bases outside the gene matches: 11. CDR3 region: CAWSVRQGRVGNIQYF. The CDR3 DNA is TGTGCCTGGAGTGTAAGACAGGGACGGGTCGGAAACATTCAGTACTTC.

The rearrangement links TRBV4-3 to TRBJ2-7; 8 nucleotides line up with TRBD1. CDR3 length: 16 residues. CDR1 is LGHNA and CDR2 is YSLEER in the germline V gene. V was pared by 4 bases and J by 3 bases, with 11 bases of the junction left unmatched. The CDR3 DNA follows: TGCGCCAGCAGCCCTCAAAGCGGAACAGGGGGCTACGAGCAGTACTTC. Protein sequence: CASSPQSGTGGYEQYF.

The gene calls are TRBV7-9 and TRBJ1-1, with D uncertain. The CDR3 runs to 14 residues. Germline CDR1 SEHNR, CDR2 FQNEAQ (reference sequence). Trimming shortened V by 3 bases and J by 5 bases, and 13 bases separated the two germline ends. The CDR3 nucleotides read TGTGCCAGCAGCTTCGGGCGGCGAGGGACTGAAGCTTTCTTT. The encoded protein is CASSFGRRGTEAFF.

V gene TRBV6-1 combines with J gene TRBJ1-4; 8 bases line up with TRBD1. The CDR3 length is 14 residues. Trimming took 4 bases from V and 13 from J; bases not matched to a gene: 11. Germline assignment: CDR1 MNHNS and CDR2 SASEGT. The CDR3 DNA reads as TGTGCCAGCAGTGTGATGGACAGGGTTAAGGGACTGTTTTTT. Translated: CASSVMDRVKGLFF.

J is TRBJ1-2 and V is TRBV18; D might be TRBD1 (5 bases). The V gene lost 6 bases and the J gene lost 2 bases, with 19 bases spanning the gap. The CDR3 consists of 16 residues. Per germline, CDR1 KGHSH and CDR2 LQKENI. CDR3 loop: CASSQPTGGANYGYTF. CDR3 bases: TGTGCCAGCTCTCAGCCTACAGGTGGGGCAAACTATGGCTACACCTTC.

The chain links TRBV5-1 to TRBJ2-7, with TRBD1 matching over 8 bases. V was clipped by 2 bases and J by 2 bases; unmatched bases: 3. The germline V gene encodes CDR1 SGHRS and CDR2 YFSETQ. This CDR3 spans 14 amino acids. This CDR3 is CASSFLGQAYEQYF. For the CDR3, the DNA is TGCGCCAGCAGCTTCCTGGGACAGGCCTACGAGCAGTACTTC.

The chain is built from TRBV6-5 and TRBJ2-5; 7 positions match TRBD1. V lost 0 bases, J lost 5 bases, and 9 bases stayed unmatched. The CDR3 sequence is 16 residues long. Looked up from germline, CDR1 is MNHEY and CDR2 is SVGAGI. The CDR3: CASSYSGQKPGETQYF. The CDR3 bases are TGTGCCAGCAGTTACTCGGGACAGAAACCCGGGGAGACCCAGTACTTC.

V is TRBV6-5 and J is TRBJ2-7; 9 bases align to TRBD1. The junction had 8 bases not matched to a gene; V was cut back by 10 bases and J by 4 bases. This CDR3 spans 13 amino acids. Germline lookup yields CDR1 MNHEY and CDR2 SVGAGI. CDR3 residues: CATGPGQGYEQYF. The CDR3 DNA reads TGTGCCACCGGCCCGGGACAGGGATACGAGCAGTACTTC.

V and J are TRBV6-6 and TRBJ1-6; 7 bases fit TRBD1. The V segment lost 5 bases and the J segment 7 bases; nucleotides outside the gene matches: 8. Germline V gene sequence: CDR1 MNHNY, CDR2 SVGAGI (reference sequence). CDR3 length equals 15 residues. CDR3 sequence: CASSDKRGRNSPLHF. CDR3 bases: TGTGCCAGCAGTGACAAGAGGGGGCGAAATTCACCCCTCCACTTT.

The chain employs TRBV6-5 and TRBJ2-1, with a possible D match to TRBD2 (6 bases). The CDR3 loop spans 15 amino acids. The germline V gene encodes CDR1 MNHEY and CDR2 SVGAGI. Trimming removed 0 bases at V and 7 bases at J, with 13 bases between. CDR3 DNA sequence: TGTGCCAGCAGTTACTCGAGGGCAGGGAGGAATGAGCAGTTCTTC. Translating gives CASSYSRAGRNEQFF.

V and J are TRBV4-1 and TRBJ2-1, with D perhaps TRBD1 (6 bases). From germline, CDR1 is MGHRA and CDR2 YSYEKL. Trimming removed 3 bases from V and 1 base from J, with 19 bases in between. This CDR3 contains 18 residues. This CDR3 is CASSHAGDHLSSYNEQFF. The CDR3 bases are TGCGCCAGCAGCCACGCAGGGGACCACCTCTCATCCTACAATGAGCAGTTCTTC.

This chain joins TRBV29-1 and TRBJ2-7, with D maybe TRBD2 (6 bases). Trimming took off 1 base at V and 6 bases at J, with 31 bases between the two ends. CDR3 length: 19 amino acids. Per the germline V gene, CDR1 is SQVTM and CDR2 is ANQGSEA. CDR3 sequence reads: CSVEGGVRGGHKVGREQYF. The CDR3 DNA follows: TGCAGCGTTGAAGGAGGGGTACGGGGAGGTCACAAGGTCGGGCGCGAGCAGTACTTC.

The J gene is TRBJ2-1, the V gene TRBV5-1; 9 bases match TRBD2. The V gene end was trimmed by 4 bases and the J gene end by 7 bases; junction bases not matched to a gene: 15. The CDR3 spans 17 residues. CDR1 and CDR2 (germline): SGHRS, YFSETQ. The CDR3 coding sequence is TGCGCCAGCAGCCCCTATAGAGGGAGCGGGAGGTTGAATGAGCAGTTCTTC. Protein product: CASSPYRGSGRLNEQFF.

The J gene is TRBJ2-7, the V gene TRBV5-1; D not certain. The CDR3 covers 12 residues. Germline lookup yields CDR1 SGHRS and CDR2 YFSETQ. Trimming removed 1 base at V and 3 bases at J, with 5 bases between. This CDR3 reads CASSLPSYEQYF. DNA for the CDR3: TGCGCCAGCAGCTTGCCTAGCTACGAGCAGTACTTC.

A remark on this clone: Other nucleotide sequences in the sample specify the same CDR3. The rearrangement uses TRBV5-1 and TRBJ2-7; possibly TRBD2 for D (6 bases). Germline CDR1 reads SGHRS; CDR2 reads YFSETQ. CDR3 length: 14 amino acids. V lost 4 bases and J lost 2, with 13 bases in between. The CDR3 here is CASSPGTGTYEQYF. The CDR3 region has the DNA TGCGCCAGCAGCCCTGGGACTGGAACCTACGAGCAGTACTTC.

The rearrangement uses TRBV28 and TRBJ2-7; tentatively, D is TRBD2 (6 bases). Germline CDR1 reads MDHEN; CDR2 reads SYDVKM. The CDR3 spans 13 residues. The V end was cut by 3 bases, the J end by 7 bases, with 13 bases between. The CDR3: CASSLGTAGEQYF. The CDR3 nucleotides are TGTGCCAGCAGTTTGGGGACTGCGGGGGAGCAGTACTTC.

The rearrangement joins TRBV5-4 to TRBJ2-7, with D possibly being TRBD1 (6 bases). V was shortened by 4 bases and J by 10 bases, with 15 bases between the two germline ends. Germline V gene lookup returns CDR1 SGHNT and CDR2 YYREEE (reference sequence). CDR3 length equals 12 residues. CDR3 sequence reads: CASSTDRAPQYF. As DNA, the CDR3 is TGTGCCAGCAGCACGGACAGAGCTCCTCAGTACTTC.

The chain joins TRBV5-1 to TRBJ1-5; D possibly corresponds to TRBD1 (6 bases). CDR3 length: 14 residues. Germline CDR1 reads SGHRS; CDR2 reads YFSETQ. V dropped 2 bases and J dropped 3 bases, with 9 bases sitting between them. The CDR3 sequence is CASSLQGDNQPQHF. DNA of the CDR3: TGCGCCAGCAGCTTACAGGGAGACAATCAGCCCCAGCATTTT.

The V call is TRBV29-1, the J call TRBJ1-3; 7 bases are shared with TRBD1. The CDR3 length is 15 residues. V trimming: 4 bases; J trimming: 0 bases; junction bases outside the gene matches: 6. Germline loops: CDR1 SQVTM, CDR2 ANQGSEA. This chain's CDR3 is CSVAGDRASGNTIYF. Here the CDR3 DNA reads TGCAGCGTTGCGGGGGACAGAGCCTCTGGAAACACCATATATTTT. Full variable domain (remainder filled in from reference TRBV29-1 and TRBJ1-3): SAVISQKPSRDICQRGTSLTIQCQVDSQVTMMFWYRQQPGQSLTLIATANQGSEATYESGFVIDKFPISRPNLTFSTLTVSNMSPEDSSIYLCSVAGDRASGNTIYFGEGSWLTVV.

The DNA for the CDR3 is TGTGCCAGTACCCCTAAACCCGGGACAGGGAGTACCCCCTACGAGCAGTACTTC. This codes for CASTPKPGTGSTPYEQYF. The chain has TRBV19 and TRBJ2-7, with 9 bases lining up with TRBD1. CDR1 is LNHDA, CDR2 SQIVND, per germline (reference sequence). The CDR3 contains 18 residues. The V segment lost 7 bases and the J segment 2 bases; nucleotides outside the gene matches: 18.

CDR3 nucleotide sequence: TGTGCCAGCAGCTCAAGTCGGACAGGGAGGGACCCCCTCCACTTT. This codes for CASSSSRTGRDPLHF. The chain employs TRBV7-6 and TRBJ1-6, with 8 bases that match TRBD1. The germline V gene has CDR1 SGHVS and CDR2 FNYEAQ. Unmatched junction bases numbered 12, after V lost 4 bases and J lost 13 bases. The CDR3 totals 15 residues.

The CDR3 region is CASSPSDRGRGAFF. CDR3 nucleotides: TGTGCCAGCAGCCCTTCGGACAGGGGGCGCGGAGCTTTCTTT. The chain is built from TRBV6-5 and TRBJ1-1; TRBD1 agrees at 11 bases. Per the germline V gene, CDR1 is MNHEY and CDR2 is SVGAGI. The CDR3 totals 14 residues. Trimming removed 6 bases from V and 10 bases from J; junction bases left unmatched: 10.

The genes are TRBV6-5 and TRBJ2-7; possibly TRBD2 for D (6 bases). The CDR3 has 15 residues. Trimming shortened V by 3 bases and J by 7 bases, and 19 bases separated the two germline ends. The germline CDR1 and CDR2 sequences are MNHEY and SVGAGI. For the CDR3, the DNA is TGTGCCAGCAGTTATGATGGTGACGGGGGAAGGGAGCAGTACTTC. It yields the protein CASSYDGDGGREQYF.

In the case of this clone: At one end the junction does not follow the germline gene, possibly because of a read error. The rearrangement uses TRBV7-6 and TRBJ2-1; no firm D call. CDR3 length: 16 amino acids. Germline CDR1 reads SGHVS; CDR2 reads FNYEAQ. The CDR3 bases are TGTGCCAGCAGCTTAGACCCGCCAAGCTCCGACAATGAGCAGTTCTTC. This codes for CASSLDPPSSDNEQFF.

This chain joins TRBV5-6 and TRBJ1-4; D possibly corresponds to TRBD1 (5 bases). CDR3 size: 13 residues. Looked up from germline, CDR1 is SGHDT and CDR2 is YYEEEE. Trimming shortened V by 4 bases and J by 10 bases, and 14 bases separated the two germline ends. In DNA, the CDR3 is TGTGCCAGCAGCATCGGGACGGGGGGAAAACTGTTTTTT. The encoded protein is CASSIGTGGKLFF.

The rearrangement joins TRBV7-3 to TRBJ1-6, with no clear D. This CDR3 has 14 residues. V was pared by 1 base and J by 4 bases, with 5 bases between. The germline CDR1 and CDR2 sequences are SGHTA and FQGTGA. CDR3 in DNA: TGTGCCAGCAGCTTAAGGCGGTATAATTCACCCCTCCACTTT. Translating it yields CASSLRRYNSPLHF. The complete variable domain, with remaining parts taken from reference TRBV7-3 and TRBJ1-6, reads GAGVSQTPSNKVTEKGKYVELRCDPISGHTALYWYRQSLGQGPEFLIYFQGTGAADDSGLPNDRFFAVRPEGSVSTLKIQRTERGDSAVYLCASSLRRYNSPLHFGNGTRLTVT.

This chain connects TRBV7-6 to TRBJ2-3; TRBD2 is a possible D gene (5 bases). Germline-derived CDR1 and CDR2 are SGHVS and FNYEAQ. There are 15 residues in the CDR3. V lost 2 bases and J 1 base, leaving 10 bases between the germline ends. The CDR3 region is CASSLSGSRTDTQYF. CDR3 DNA: TGTGCCAGCAGCTTAAGCGGAAGCCGCACAGATACGCAGTATTTT.

V usage is TRBV5-6 and J usage is TRBJ2-7; TRBD1 matches at 10 bases. The germline gives CDR1 SGHDT, CDR2 YYEEEE. The length of the CDR3 is 15 residues. V dropped 3 bases and J dropped 1; count of bases not matched to a gene: 4. Written as DNA, the CDR3 is TGTGCCAGCAGCTCCGGGACAGGGGTTTCCTACGAGCAGTACTTC. Residues: CASSSGTGVSYEQYF.